This TCR beta chain derives from a study of breast tumors, draining lymph nodes, adjacent tissues. Notes on the study in general: Data only fit, rather than demonstrated, lymph node origin of most tumor T cells. Tumors had less TCR diversity than lymph nodes, more than nontumor tissue. The data were judged consistent with most tumor T cells coming from lymph node and expanding in tumor.

The ends were cut back, 4 bases at V and 2 bases at J, with 13 bases in the middle. The CDR3 runs to 15 residues. Germline CDR1 SGHDT, CDR2 YYEEEE. Samples came from axillary lymph nodes draining the breast cancer. Turning to this clonotype: Its specificity is unknown. This may stem from a read error, because a much larger clone lies one nucleotide away.

TCRdb re-derived calls from the multiplex PCR reads in MiXCR, one entry per CDR3 protein. This table has around 130,000 distinct CDR3 sequences, about 20% appearing once. The sample consisted of axillary lymph node tissue. The TCR was taken from a female donor with breast cancer. Some clones in this sample may be carry-over from other donors' samples. The rearrangement uses TRBV5-6 and TRBJ2-1; perhaps TRBD2 as D (5 bases). This chain's CDR3 is CASSPMAGAYNEQFF. As DNA, the CDR3 is TGTGCCAGCAGCCCGATGGCCGGGGCCTACAATGAGCAGTTCTTC.